The next 5 T cell receptor beta chains were all read from a single sample in a study of early T cells in non-severe SARS-CoV-2 infection. TCRdb reprocessed the 5' RACE reads via MiXCR and lists one record per CDR3 protein. The sample consists of 60,000 to 75,000 distinct CDR3 sequences, approximately 10% of them appearing once. Source: whole blood, taken at baseline. The receptors come from an adult who was a healthcare worker with PCR-confirmed SARS-CoV-2 infection or an uninfected control (not recorded which).

This clonotype was observed a few times. The rearrangement links TRBV19 to TRBJ2-7; tentatively, D is TRBD1 (6 bases). Germline V gene sequence: CDR1 LNHDA, CDR2 SQIVND (reference sequence). Trimming removed 6 bases from V and 1 base from J, with 10 bases in between. The CDR3 consists of 13 residues. Written as DNA, the CDR3 is TGTGCCAGTAGCCGGACAGAGTCCTACGAGCAGTACTTC. Translating it yields CASSRTESYEQYF.

The genes are TRBV5-1 and TRBJ1-5, with D uncertain. Trimming shortened V by 3 bases and J by 0 bases, and 4 bases separated the two germline ends. Germline V gene lookup returns CDR1 SGHRS and CDR2 YFSETQ. The CDR3 has 13 amino acids. CDR3: CASSSDSNQPQHF. The DNA for the CDR3 is TGCGCCAGCAGCTCTGATAGCAATCAGCCCCAGCATTTT.

This clonotype was counted only a few times. The CDR3, as DNA: TGTGCCAGCAGTGACGACTCCTACGAGCAGTACTTC. This codes for CASSDDSYEQYF. The V gene is TRBV2, the J gene TRBJ2-7; D unclear. CDR1 is SNHLY and CDR2 is FYNNEI in the germline V gene. Trimming took 3 bases from V and 0 from J, leaving 3 bases between them. CDR3 length: 12 amino acids.

V and J are TRBV9 and TRBJ2-2, with TRBD2 matching 13 bases. In germline, CDR1 is SGDLS, CDR2 YYNGEE. The length of the CDR3 is 17 residues. V trimming: 3 bases; J trimming: 6 bases; junction bases outside the gene matches: 8. The CDR3: CASSAPPGLAGAGELFF. DNA for the CDR3: TGTGCCAGCAGCGCCCCTCCCGGACTAGCGGGGGCCGGGGAGCTGTTTTTT.

In this sample, this clonotype turned up a few times. The chain is built from TRBV9 and TRBJ2-7; 11 bases are a match to TRBD2. V lost 0 bases to trimming and J lost 0 bases; unmatched junction nucleotides: 8. CDR1 and CDR2 from the germline V gene are SGDLS and YYNGEE. This CDR3 is built from 18 residues. The CDR3 sequence: CASSVEVPSGRNSYEQYF. The CDR3 DNA sequence: TGTGCCAGCAGCGTAGAGGTTCCTAGCGGGAGGAACTCCTACGAGCAGTACTTC. Full variable domain (missing parts from reference TRBV9 and TRBJ2-7): DSGVTQTPKHLITATGQRVTLRCSPRSGDLSVYWYQQSLDQGLQFLIQYYNGEERAKGNILERFSAQQFPDLHSELNLSSLELGDSALYFCASSVEVPSGRNSYEQYFGPGTRLTVT.